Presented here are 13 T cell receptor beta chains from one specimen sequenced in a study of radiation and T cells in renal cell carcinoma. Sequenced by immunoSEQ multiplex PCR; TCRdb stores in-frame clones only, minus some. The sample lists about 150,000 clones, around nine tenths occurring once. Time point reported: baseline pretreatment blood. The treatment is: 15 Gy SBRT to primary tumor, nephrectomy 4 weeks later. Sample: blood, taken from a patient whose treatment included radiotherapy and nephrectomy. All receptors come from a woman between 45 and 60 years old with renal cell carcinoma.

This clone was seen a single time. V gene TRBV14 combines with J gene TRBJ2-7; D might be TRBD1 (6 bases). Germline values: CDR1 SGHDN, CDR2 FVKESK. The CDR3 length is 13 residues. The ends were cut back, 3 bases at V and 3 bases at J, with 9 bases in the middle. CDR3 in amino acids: CASSHGQLYEQYF. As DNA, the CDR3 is TGTGCCAGCAGCCACGGACAGCTCTACGAGCAGTACTTC. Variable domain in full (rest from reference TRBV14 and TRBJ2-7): EAGVTQFPSHSVIEKGQTVTLRCDPISGHDNLYWYRRVMGKEIKFLLHFVKESKQDESGMPNNRFLAERTGGTYSTLKVQPAELEDSGVYFCASSHGQLYEQYFGPGTRLTVT.

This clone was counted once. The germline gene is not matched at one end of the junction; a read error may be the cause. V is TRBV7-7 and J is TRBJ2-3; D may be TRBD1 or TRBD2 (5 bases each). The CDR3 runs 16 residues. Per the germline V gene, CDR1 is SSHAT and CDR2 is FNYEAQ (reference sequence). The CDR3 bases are TGTGCTAGCAGCCCCGGCTCAGGGAGTCGGACAGATACGCAGTATTTT. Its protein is CASSPGSGSRTDTQYF. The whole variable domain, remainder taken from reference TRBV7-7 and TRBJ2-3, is GAGVSQSPRYKVTKRGQDVTLRCDPISSHATLYWYQQALGQGPEFLTYFNYEAQPDKSGLPSDRFSAERPEGSISTLTIQRTEQRDSAMYRCASSPGSGSRTDTQYFGPGTRLTVL.

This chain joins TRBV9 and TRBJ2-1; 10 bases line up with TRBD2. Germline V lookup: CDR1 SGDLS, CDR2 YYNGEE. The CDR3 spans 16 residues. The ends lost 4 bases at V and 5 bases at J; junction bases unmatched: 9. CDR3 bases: TGTGCCAGCAGCACAAATAGCGGGGGGACCAACAATGAGCAGTTCTTC. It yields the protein CASSTNSGGTNNEQFF. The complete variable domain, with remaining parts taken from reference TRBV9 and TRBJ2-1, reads DSGVTQTPKHLITATGQRVTLRCSPRSGDLSVYWYQQSLDQGLQFLIQYYNGEERAKGNILERFSAQQFPDLHSELNLSSLELGDSALYFCASSTNSGGTNNEQFFGPGTRLTVL.

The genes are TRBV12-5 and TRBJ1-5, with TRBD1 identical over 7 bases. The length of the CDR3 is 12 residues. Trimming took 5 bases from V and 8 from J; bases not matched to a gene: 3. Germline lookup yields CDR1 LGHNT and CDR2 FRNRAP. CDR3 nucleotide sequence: TGTGCTAGTGGTCCCACAGGGGAGCCCCAGCATTTT. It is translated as CASGPTGEPQHF.

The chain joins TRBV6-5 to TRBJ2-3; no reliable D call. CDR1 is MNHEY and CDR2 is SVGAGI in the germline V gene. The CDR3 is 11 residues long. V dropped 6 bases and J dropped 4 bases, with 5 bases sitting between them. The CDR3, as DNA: TGTGCCAGCAGGTTCGCAGATACGCAGTATTTT. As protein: CASRFADTQYF.

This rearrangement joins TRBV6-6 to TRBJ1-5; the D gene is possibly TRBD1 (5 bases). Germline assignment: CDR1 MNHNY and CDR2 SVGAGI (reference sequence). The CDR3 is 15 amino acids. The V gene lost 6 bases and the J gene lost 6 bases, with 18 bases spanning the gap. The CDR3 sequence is CASRPPGGGAQPQHF. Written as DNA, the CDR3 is TGTGCCAGCAGACCCCCGGGAGGTGGGGCTCAGCCCCAGCATTTT.

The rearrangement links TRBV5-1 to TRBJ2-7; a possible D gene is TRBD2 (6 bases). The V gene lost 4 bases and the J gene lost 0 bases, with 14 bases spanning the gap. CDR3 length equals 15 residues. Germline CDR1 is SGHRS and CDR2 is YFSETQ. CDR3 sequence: CASSPDWGDSYEQYF. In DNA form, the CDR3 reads TGCGCCAGCAGCCCGGATTGGGGGGACTCCTACGAGCAGTACTTC.

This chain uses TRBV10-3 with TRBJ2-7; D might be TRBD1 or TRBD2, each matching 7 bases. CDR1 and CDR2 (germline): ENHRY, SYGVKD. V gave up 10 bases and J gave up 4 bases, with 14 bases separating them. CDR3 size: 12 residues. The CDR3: CATRGGGYEQYF. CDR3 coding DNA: TGTGCCACCAGGGGGGGCGGATACGAGCAGTACTTC.

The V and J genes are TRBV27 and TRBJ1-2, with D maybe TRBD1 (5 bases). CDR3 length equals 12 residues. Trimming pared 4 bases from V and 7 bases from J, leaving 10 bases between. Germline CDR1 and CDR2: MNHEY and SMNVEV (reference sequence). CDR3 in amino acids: CASSSQVGGYTF. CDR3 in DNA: TGTGCCAGCAGTTCACAGGTTGGTGGCTACACCTTC.

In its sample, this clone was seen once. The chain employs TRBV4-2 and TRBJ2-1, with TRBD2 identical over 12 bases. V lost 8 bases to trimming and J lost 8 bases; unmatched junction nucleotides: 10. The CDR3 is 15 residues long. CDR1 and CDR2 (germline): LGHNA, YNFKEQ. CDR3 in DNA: TGTGCCAGCTCCGACACTAGCGGGGGGTACTATGAGCAGTTCTTC. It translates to CASSDTSGGYYEQFF.

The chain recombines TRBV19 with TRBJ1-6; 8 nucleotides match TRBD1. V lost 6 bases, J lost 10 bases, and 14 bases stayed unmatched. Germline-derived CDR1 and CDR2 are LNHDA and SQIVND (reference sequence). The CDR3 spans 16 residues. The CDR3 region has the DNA TGTGCCAGTAGCTACTCCCGGGACAGGTTGGGATCACCCCTCCACTTT. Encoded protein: CASSYSRDRLGSPLHF.

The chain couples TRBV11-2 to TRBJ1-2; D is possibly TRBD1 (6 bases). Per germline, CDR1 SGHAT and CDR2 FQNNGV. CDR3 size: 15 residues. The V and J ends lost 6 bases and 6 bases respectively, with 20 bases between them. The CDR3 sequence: CASSRDSIRGNGYTF. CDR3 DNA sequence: TGTGCCAGCAGTCGCGATTCTATCAGGGGTAATGGCTACACCTTC.

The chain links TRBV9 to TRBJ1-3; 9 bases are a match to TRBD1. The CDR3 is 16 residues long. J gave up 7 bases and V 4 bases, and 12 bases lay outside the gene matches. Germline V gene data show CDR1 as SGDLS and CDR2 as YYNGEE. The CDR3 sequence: CASSLEGDRVLNTIYF. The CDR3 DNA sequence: TGTGCCAGCAGCCTGGAGGGGGACAGGGTCTTGAACACCATATATTTT.